The 12 T cell receptor beta chains presented below share a single source sample, sequenced in a study of blood T cell repertoires in COVID-19. The data were produced by immunoSEQ multiplex PCR, yet TCRdb's version contains in-frame clones alone and is incomplete. The sample shows just over 250,000 clones, about nine tenths of them seen only once. Specimen: peripheral blood. Source of these receptors: a person under 30 with COVID-19, enrolled during active disease.

The chain carries TRBV15 and TRBJ2-3; tentatively, D is TRBD2 (5 bases). The CDR3 extends over 17 amino acids. The ends were cut back, 3 bases at V and 2 bases at J, with 18 bases in the middle. In germline, CDR1 is LNHNV, CDR2 YYDKDF (reference sequence). This chain's CDR3 is CATSRAVLAATTDTQYF. In DNA form, the CDR3 reads TGTGCCACCAGCAGGGCGGTCCTAGCTGCTACCACAGATACGCAGTATTTT.

The CDR3 coding sequence is TGCGCCAGCAGTGCAGCCAGCGGAGCCACAGATACGCAGTATTTT. Amino acids: CASSAASGATDTQYF. The gene calls are TRBV5-1 and TRBJ2-3; tentative D call: TRBD2 (5 bases). Trimming removed 5 bases at V and 2 bases at J, with 15 bases between. The V gene's germline CDR1 is SGHRS and CDR2 YFSETQ. The length of the CDR3 is 15 residues.

V usage is TRBV19 and J usage is TRBJ1-6, with D maybe TRBD1 (6 bases). Trimming left V 2 bases short and J 12 bases short, with 14 bases between. CDR1 is LNHDA and CDR2 is SQIVND in the germline V gene (reference sequence). CDR3 length: 14 residues. In DNA form, the CDR3 reads TGTGCCAGTAGTATACCAGGGGCCTCCGGACCCCTCCACTTT. Its protein product is CASSIPGASGPLHF.

The V and J genes are TRBV6-1 and TRBJ1-5; D is unclear. The CDR3 runs 12 residues. V lost 0 bases to trimming and J lost 7 bases, with 4 bases between them. Germline V CDR1 and CDR2: MNHNS, SASEGT. The CDR3 protein is CASSEARQPQHF. CDR3 bases: TGTGCCAGCAGTGAAGCCAGACAGCCCCAGCATTTT.

J is TRBJ2-7 and V is TRBV7-2; a possible D gene is TRBD1 (5 bases). The CDR3 has 14 residues. CDR1 is SGHTA and CDR2 is FQGNSA in the germline V gene. The V and J ends lost 1 base and 5 bases respectively, with 12 bases between them. CDR3 loop: CASSLVSSGNEQYF. The CDR3, as DNA: TGTGCCAGCAGCTTAGTCTCGTCAGGGAACGAGCAGTACTTC.

The rearrangement links TRBV11-2 to TRBJ1-4, with 8 bases identical to TRBD1. Germline lookup yields CDR1 SGHAT and CDR2 FQNNGV. The V gene end was trimmed by 5 bases and the J gene end by 7 bases; junction bases not matched to a gene: 6. The CDR3 contains 14 residues. The CDR3 region is CASSQTGVREKLFF. For the CDR3, the DNA is TGTGCCAGCAGCCAGACAGGGGTTCGTGAAAAACTGTTTTTT.

V is TRBV30 and J is TRBJ2-7; perhaps TRBD1 as D (6 bases). Between the trimmed V and J ends, which lost 3 bases and 7 bases, there was a span of 13 bases. The length of the CDR3 is 12 residues. The germline V gene encodes CDR1 GTSNPN and CDR2 SVGIG (reference sequence). CDR3 coding DNA: TGTGCCTGGAGGAAAGGGGGTTGGGAGCAGTACTTC. This sequence encodes CAWRKGGWEQYF.

The chain is built from TRBV6-1 and TRBJ2-1, with TRBD2 matching 10 bases. After removal of 2 bases from V and 0 bases from J, the junction contained 7 bases not matched to a gene. Germline V CDR1 and CDR2: MNHNS, SASEGT. The CDR3 consists of 18 residues. The CDR3 nucleotides are TGTGCCAGCAGTGAAAGGGCTAGCGGGAGTGGCTCCTACAATGAGCAGTTCTTC. Protein: CASSERASGSGSYNEQFF.

V is TRBV28 and J is TRBJ1-1, with 8 bases identical to TRBD1. The ends lost 10 bases at V and 1 base at J; junction bases unmatched: 5. CDR1 MDHEN and CDR2 SYDVKM come from the germline V gene. This CDR3 has 13 residues. CDR3 DNA: TGTGCCACCCAGGGGGCGCGGAACACTGAAGCTTTCTTT. Protein sequence: CATQGARNTEAFF.

Here the CDR3 DNA reads TGTGCCAGCAGCTTAGGGGGCAGCGATCGCAATGAGCAGTTCTTC. Amino acids: CASSLGGSDRNEQFF. The chain has TRBV7-9 and TRBJ2-1; D might be TRBD1 (5 bases). V lost 1 base to trimming and J lost 6 bases, with 13 bases between them. The germline V gene has CDR1 SEHNR and CDR2 FQNEAQ (reference sequence). This CDR3 region has 15 residues.

V gene TRBV2 combines with J gene TRBJ2-7; TRBD1 agrees at 7 bases. J gave up 0 bases and V 6 bases, and 5 bases lay outside the gene matches. The CDR3 is made up of 14 amino acids. Germline CDR1 reads SNHLY; CDR2 reads FYNNEI. In nucleotides, the CDR3 is TGTGCCAGCAGGGTTGGGACAGACTCCTACGAGCAGTACTTC. Its translation is CASRVGTDSYEQYF. Drawing the rest from reference TRBV2 and TRBJ2-7, the complete variable domain is EPEVTQTPSHQVTQMGQEVILRCVPISNHLYFYWYRQILGQKVEFLVSFYNNEISEKSEIFDDQFSVERPDGSNFTLKIRSTKLEDSAMYFCASRVGTDSYEQYFGPGTRLTVT.

The V gene is TRBV5-6, the J gene TRBJ1-1; D may be TRBD1 (6 bases). V was pared by 5 bases and J by 1 base, with 12 bases between. The CDR3 has 14 amino acids. Germline-derived CDR1 and CDR2 are SGHDT and YYEEEE. The CDR3 DNA follows: TGTGCCAGCAGTTCCCGCAGGGGGAACACTGAAGCTTTCTTT. Its translation is CASSSRRGNTEAFF.